The rows below give T cell receptor beta chains drawn from one sample of a study of T cell responses to AZD1222 COVID-19 vaccine. Sequencing used immunoSEQ multiplex PCR; TCRdb keeps in-frame clones, though not all of them. The sample records over 95,000 clones, more than 75% being singletons. The starting material was peripheral blood, obtained on day 0 of AZD1222 vaccination. The receptors here all came from an adult in good health. Both conserved end residues are trimmed from each CDR3. Fields, in order: CDR3 length, clone size, J gene, V gene, CDR3 protein. Clone size is not always given. Where it is, it says once, few, many or a class for expanded clones.

>11|NA|TRBJ2-2|TRBV19
ASSVKRAGELF
>12|NA|TRBJ2-7|TRBV6-5
ASRVSGRAYEQY
>13|NA|TRBJ1-3|TRBV7-9
ASSPRSVSGNTIY
>15|NA|TRBJ1-5|TRBV5-1
ASSVAGARVSNQPQH
>13|once|TRBJ2-2|TRBV3-1/TRBV3-2
ASSLHESKSRELF
>12|once|TRBJ2-1|TRBV28
ASSFETGADEQF
>13|NA|TRBJ2-6|TRBV6-5
ASSWTGAGANVLT
>14|NA|TRBJ2-2|TRBV7-8
ASSFPSGANTGELF
>11|NA|TRBJ2-7|TRBV3-1/TRBV3-2
ASSPRREYEQY
>13|NA|TRBJ1-5|TRBV27
ASSRTHRGNQPQH
>17|NA|TRBJ2-7|TRBV7-3
ASSLRGGLAGDRSGEQY
>12|once|TRBJ2-7|TRBV9
ASSPISGGYEQY
>12|NA|TRBJ1-4|TRBV7-9
ASSLLGLDEKLF
>10|NA|TRBJ1-1|TRBV4-1
ASTQTGSKAF
>17|NA|TRBJ2-5|TRBV7-3
ASSLYGPEDLGYQETQY
>15|NA|TRBJ2-1|TRBV9
ASSVEGGRPSYNEQF
>12|few|TRBJ1-2|TRBV6-4
ASSEGQGSYGYT
>12|NA|TRBJ1-5|TRBV28
ASSWDRVSQPQH
>14|NA|TRBJ2-1|TRBV4-1
ASSPLGLAAYNEQF
>15|NA|TRBJ2-3|TRBV25-1
ASSKPPGLAGTDTQY
>10|NA|TRBJ1-5|TRBV2
ASRDSNQPQH
>15|NA|TRBJ2-7|TRBV4-1
ASSQVAGTSGTYEQY
>14|NA|TRBJ2-6|TRBV6-4
ASSDEGAGGANVLT
>13|NA|TRBJ2-1|TRBV2
ASSVSGLGSHEQF
>10|NA|TRBJ1-1|TRBV2
ASSSWGTEAF
>12|NA|TRBJ2-5|TRBV18
ASSPGQVQETQY
>12|NA|TRBJ2-2|TRBV27
ASRRIWDTGELF
>11|NA|TRBJ1-1|TRBV5-1
ASSQTVNTEAF
>11|NA|TRBJ2-7|TRBV19
ASSIGRGQEQY
>15|NA|TRBJ1-1|TRBV19
ASSIRPGQGLNTEAF
>12|NA|TRBJ2-7|TRBV5-1
ASSLPGLTYEQY
>10|NA|TRBJ2-2|TRBV27
ASSLIAGELF
>13|NA|TRBJ2-7|TRBV11-2
ASSPLGREGHGQY
>12|NA|TRBJ2-2|TRBV4-3
ASSQDISFGELF
>13|NA|TRBJ2-5|TRBV25-1
ASSEPSGTKETQY
>11|NA|TRBJ1-1|TRBV6-5
ASRWTGNTEAF